This T cell receptor (beta chain) was documented in a study of siplizumab effects on memory and regulatory T cells. Regarding the study as a whole: Memory cells seemed less diverse than naive T cells, which also seemed major contributors to the alloresponse. Reactions containing siplizumab showed mappable alloreactive CD4+ clones averaging around 70% Treg-derived, versus approximately 28% in controls.

Sequencing was performed with immunoSEQ multiplex PCR; in TCRdb, only in-frame clones are kept and a portion is missing. The table shows roughly 110,000 clones, with roughly 95% occurring only once. Germline assignment: CDR1 SGHTA and CDR2 FQGNSA. The CDR3 is made up of 14 amino acids. V lost 5 bases and J lost 7, with 14 bases in between. With regard to this clone: The target antigen is unknown.

This clonotype originated in a human donor in good health. The chain couples TRBV7-2 to TRBJ2-2, with D maybe TRBD2 (6 bases). Specimen: non-Treg CD4+ T cells sorted from blood. The CDR3 loop is CASSTSGEDGELFF. DNA for the CDR3: TGTGCCAGCAGCACTTCGGGGGAAGACGGGGAGCTGTTTTTT.